Listed below are T cell receptor beta chains from one sample, sequenced in a study of technical replicates of blood from a handful of donors. Sequencing used immunoSEQ multiplex PCR; TCRdb keeps in-frame clones, though not all of them. This sample has around 50,000 clones, with around 94% found just once. Sequencing was done on a sample of T cells isolated from PBMCs. These receptors were taken from a human donor in good health. The CDR3 runs from the conserved cysteine through the conserved F or W.

V gene,J gene,CDR3 protein
TRBV7-9,TRBJ2-7,CASSLFTGPEQYF
TRBV20-1,TRBJ2-4,CSGDRENIQYF
TRBV23-1,TRBJ1-5,CASSQRGQKKLDSNQPQHF
TRBV11-2,TRBJ2-3,CASSLWRGSTDTQYF
TRBV9,TRBJ1-4,CASSVGVPNEKLFF
TRBV15,TRBJ1-2,CATSVQVGGDYGYTF
TRBV7-3,TRBJ1-2,CASSRTGGYTF
TRBV29-1,TRBJ1-3,CSVEVRGTGNTIYF
TRBV5-4,TRBJ2-7,CASSLGENYEQYF
TRBV18,TRBJ1-1,CASSPRSGGTEAFF
TRBV5-1,TRBJ1-1,CASSLSLRLQESNTEAFF
TRBV7-9,TRBJ1-2,CASSPTGEGDGYTF
TRBV5-1,TRBJ2-5,CASSRTTETQYF
TRBV12-5,TRBJ2-1,CASGPSGVNNEQFF
TRBV7-9,TRBJ2-3,CASSFLAGGTDTQYF
TRBV6-6,TRBJ2-7,CASSYSKAGGAYEQYF
TRBV7-9,TRBJ1-2,CASSPRQVANYGYTF
TRBV5-1,TRBJ2-3,CASSSDGGTTDTQYF
TRBV28,TRBJ1-4,CASIRDRGIEKLFF
TRBV11-2,TRBJ2-6,CASSGIRGKASGANVLTF
TRBV7-2,TRBJ2-5,CASRESTGVTQETQYF
TRBV6-5,TRBJ1-1,CASSYSPGVNTEAFF
TRBV7-8,TRBJ2-7,CASSKTGEMSYEQYF
TRBV5-4,TRBJ2-7,CASSPPGTSPYEQYF
TRBV7-6,TRBJ2-5,CASSPSTGDWETQYF
TRBV11-2,TRBJ2-1,CASHVREGDNEQFF
TRBV7-9,TRBJ1-3,CASSSISGNTIYF
TRBV5-1,TRBJ1-1,CASSSNGDTEAFF
TRBV19,TRBJ2-1,CASSPLGGSRNEQFF